Each of the 11 T cell receptor beta chains below was sequenced from the same sample in a study of patients and donors after allogeneic stem cell transplantation. TCRdb re-called the RT-PCR reads with MiXCR, one entry per CDR3 protein. The sample lists about a million distinct CDR3 sequences, about a sixth occurring once. The sample consisted of blood, either unsorted or a sorted T cell fraction (not recorded which). The source is a human donor who was either an allogeneic HSCT recipient or a stem cell or donor lymphocyte infusion donor (not recorded which). It is not recorded whose cells these are; they may come from a transplant donor.

This clonotype was seen a handful of times. The V and J genes are TRBV7-6 and TRBJ2-5; 11 nucleotides match TRBD2. V trimming: 5 bases; J trimming: 4 bases; junction bases outside the gene matches: 12. The germline V gene has CDR1 SGHVS and CDR2 FNYEAQ. The CDR3 contains 17 residues. CDR3 protein: CASSPTPSSGRRETQYF. In nucleotides, the CDR3 is TGTGCCAGCAGCCCCACTCCATCTAGCGGGAGGAGAGAGACCCAGTACTTC.

J is TRBJ1-5 and V is TRBV12-3 or TRBV12-4, with TRBD1 matching 7 bases. The CDR3 is made up of 16 amino acids. After removal of 2 bases from V and 2 bases from J, the junction contained 6 bases not matched to a gene. As DNA, the CDR3 is TGTGCCAGCAGTTTACAGACAGGGCCTGGCAATCAGCCCCAGCATTTT. Residues: CASSLQTGPGNQPQHF.

V gene TRBV6-4 combines with J gene TRBJ2-7; 7 bases align to TRBD1. The ends lost 9 bases at V and 2 bases at J; junction bases unmatched: 22. From germline, CDR1 is MRHNA and CDR2 SNTAGT. This CDR3 region has 18 residues. CDR3 loop: CARPSGAGGNHWTYEQYF. The CDR3 nucleotides read TGTGCCAGGCCCTCCGGGGCAGGGGGTAACCACTGGACCTACGAGCAGTACTTC.

This clonotype was detected a few times. The chain uses TRBV6-5 and TRBJ2-2; possibly TRBD2 for D (5 bases). This CDR3 has 14 residues. V lost 0 bases, J lost 7 bases, and 9 bases lay in between. Germline V lookup: CDR1 MNHEY, CDR2 SVGAGI. The CDR3 bases are TGTGCCAGCAGTTACTCGACTACGGTCGGGGAGCTGTTTTTT. Translated, it gives CASSYSTTVGELFF.

The CDR3 DNA is TGTGCCTGGAGGGCTGGGACAGCGGGTCAGCCCCAGCATTTT. It codes for CAWRAGTAGQPQHF. The chain is built from TRBV30 and TRBJ1-5; 7 positions agree with TRBD1. The ends lost 3 bases at V and 6 bases at J; junction bases unmatched: 8. The CDR3 extends over 14 amino acids. CDR1 and CDR2 from the germline V gene are GTSNPN and SVGIG (reference sequence).

The chain is built from TRBV12-3 or TRBV12-4 and TRBJ1-6; 7 bases line up with TRBD1. V lost 4 bases to trimming and J lost 14 bases; unmatched junction nucleotides: 2. The CDR3 length is 11 residues. CDR3 in amino acids: CASSWGTALHF. CDR3 coding DNA: TGTGCCAGCAGTTGGGGGACAGCCCTCCACTTT.

J is TRBJ2-1 and V is TRBV15; D may correspond to TRBD1 or TRBD2 (5 bases each). Looked up from germline, CDR1 is LNHNV and CDR2 is YYDKDF (reference sequence). The CDR3 extends over 14 amino acids. V lost 0 bases, J lost 6 bases, and 9 bases lay in between. As DNA, the CDR3 is TGTGCCACCAGCAGAGATAATGGGGGCAATGAGCAGTTCTTC. It yields the protein CATSRDNGGNEQFF. The whole variable domain, remainder taken from reference TRBV15 and TRBJ2-1, is DAMVIQNPRYQVTQFGKPVTLSCSQTLNHNVMYWYQQKSSQAPKLLFHYYDKDFNNEADTPDNFQSRRPNTSFCFLDIRSPGLGDTAMYLCATSRDNGGNEQFFGPGTRLTVL.

This rearrangement joins TRBV15 to TRBJ2-3; 7 bases agree with TRBD2. Germline-derived CDR1 and CDR2 are LNHNV and YYDKDF (reference sequence). The length of the CDR3 is 17 residues. V lost 3 bases and J lost 0; bases outside the gene matches: 9. The CDR3: CATSSLERGTSTDTQYF. In DNA, the CDR3 is TGTGCCACCAGCAGTCTCGAGCGGGGCACCAGCACAGATACGCAGTATTTT. The whole variable domain, remainder taken from reference TRBV15 and TRBJ2-3, is DAMVIQNPRYQVTQFGKPVTLSCSQTLNHNVMYWYQQKSSQAPKLLFHYYDKDFNNEADTPDNFQSRRPNTSFCFLDIRSPGLGDTAMYLCATSSLERGTSTDTQYFGPGTRLTVL.

This clonotype was seen more than once but under ten times. The junction differs from germline at one of its ends, possibly a read error. The chain links TRBV5-1 to TRBJ1-6, with 7 bases identical to TRBD1. Germline assignment: CDR1 SGHRS and CDR2 YFSETQ. The CDR3 length is 15 residues. In nucleotides, the CDR3 is TGCGCCAGCACCTTGCGAGAACAGGGGAATTCACCCCTCCACTTT. The encoded protein is CASTLREQGNSPLHF. The variable domain in full, with the rest retrieved from reference TRBV5-1 and TRBJ1-6, is KAGVTQTPRYLIKTRGQQVTLSCSPISGHRSVSWYQQTPGQGLQFLFEYFSETQRNKGNFPGRFSGRQFSNSRSEMNVSTLELGDSALYLCASTLREQGNSPLHFGNGTRLTVT.

The CDR3 region has the DNA TGCAGTGCAAGACAGGGGGAACGTTATGGCTACACCTTC. Translating gives CSARQGERYGYTF. The chain is built from TRBV20-1 and TRBJ1-2, with TRBD1 matching 9 bases. The CDR3 sequence is 13 residues long. CDR1 DFQATT and CDR2 SNEGSKA come from the germline V gene (reference sequence). V gave up 6 bases and J gave up 5 bases; unmatched junction bases: 7.

The sample holds a few counts of this clonotype. V and J are TRBV7-2 and TRBJ2-7, with D perhaps matching TRBD1 (5 bases). The V end was cut by 5 bases, the J end by 3 bases, with 14 bases between. Per germline, CDR1 SGHTA and CDR2 FQGNSA. The CDR3 is 14 amino acids. The CDR3 DNA follows: TGTGCCAGCAGCCCCCAGGGTAGCAACTACGAGCAGTACTTC. Amino acids: CASSPQGSNYEQYF.